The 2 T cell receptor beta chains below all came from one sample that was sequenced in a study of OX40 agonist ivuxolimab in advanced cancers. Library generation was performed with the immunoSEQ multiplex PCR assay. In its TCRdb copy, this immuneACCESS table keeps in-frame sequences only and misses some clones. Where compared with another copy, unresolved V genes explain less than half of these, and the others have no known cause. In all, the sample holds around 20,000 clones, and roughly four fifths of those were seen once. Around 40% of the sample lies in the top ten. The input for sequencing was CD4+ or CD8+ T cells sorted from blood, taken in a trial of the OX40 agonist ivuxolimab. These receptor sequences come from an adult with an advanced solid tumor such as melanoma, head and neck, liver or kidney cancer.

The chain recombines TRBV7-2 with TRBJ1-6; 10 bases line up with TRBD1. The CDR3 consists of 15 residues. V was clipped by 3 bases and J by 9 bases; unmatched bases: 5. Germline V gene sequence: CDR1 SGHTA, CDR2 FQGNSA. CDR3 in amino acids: CASSFLGTGVSPLHF. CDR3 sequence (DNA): TGTGCCAGCAGCTTCCTAGGGACAGGGGTTTCACCCCTCCACTTT.

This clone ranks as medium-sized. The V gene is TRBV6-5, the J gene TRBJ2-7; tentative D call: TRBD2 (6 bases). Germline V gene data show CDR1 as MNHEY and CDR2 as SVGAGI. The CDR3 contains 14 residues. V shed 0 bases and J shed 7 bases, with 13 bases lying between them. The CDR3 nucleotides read TGTGCCAGCAGTTACTCTATGGAGGGAGAGGAGCAGTACTTC. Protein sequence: CASSYSMEGEEQYF.